These 32 T cell receptor beta chains were all obtained from the same sample, sequenced in a study of CD8+CD57+ T cells in acquired aplastic anemia. It was genomic DNA that served as the template for profiling TCR beta VDJ and CDR3. TCRdb reanalysed the reads using MiXCR and keeps one entry per CDR3 protein. The sample contains about 110,000 distinct CDR3 sequences, approximately 48% of which appear only once. What was sequenced was sorted CD4+, CD8+, or CD8+CD57+ T cells (not recorded which) from PBMCs. Receptors were obtained from a human donor in good health, serving as a control.

The chain couples TRBV25-1 to TRBJ2-1; tentatively, D is TRBD1 or TRBD2 (5 bases each). Germline V CDR1 and CDR2: MGHDK, SYGVNS. Trimming removed 1 base at V and 0 bases at J, with 16 bases between. This CDR3 has 18 amino acids. CDR3 sequence (DNA): TGTGCCAGCAGTGAATTTCCCGGGACCGTGAGCTCCTACAATGAGCAGTTCTTC. It is translated as CASSEFPGTVSSYNEQFF.

This clonotype was detected ten times or more. The J gene is TRBJ2-5, the V gene TRBV10-1, with 7 nucleotides matching TRBD2. Trimming took 3 bases from V and 0 from J; bases not matched to a gene: 7. The CDR3 loop spans 16 amino acids. CDR1 and CDR2 from the germline V gene are WNHNN and SYGVQD (reference sequence). The CDR3 nucleotides are TGCGCCAGCAGTGATATATCGGGACTAAACCAAGAGACCCAGTACTTC. It is translated as CASSDISGLNQETQYF.

The chain has TRBV2 and TRBJ1-2; 9 nucleotides line up with TRBD1. This CDR3 has 14 residues. Losses at the gene ends were 8 bases for V and 3 bases for J; bases not matched to a gene: 7. From germline, CDR1 is SNHLY and CDR2 FYNNEI. CDR3 in amino acids: CASGTDRGDYGYTF. The CDR3 DNA reads TGTGCCAGCGGGACTGACAGGGGGGACTATGGCTACACCTTC.

This clonotype came up many times. The rearrangement joins TRBV11-2 to TRBJ1-4; D uncertain. CDR1 is SGHAT, CDR2 FQNNGV, per germline. The CDR3 runs to 14 residues. Trimming pared 5 bases from V and 8 bases from J, leaving 15 bases between. The chain's CDR3 is CASSPPVIGEKLFF. Here the CDR3 DNA reads TGTGCCAGCAGCCCTCCTGTGATTGGAGAAAAACTGTTTTTT.

This chain connects TRBV10-3 to TRBJ2-3; 10 positions match TRBD1. The CDR3 is 15 residues long. Losses at the gene ends were 7 bases for V and 4 bases for J; bases not matched to a gene: 8. Germline values: CDR1 ENHRY, CDR2 SYGVKD. CDR3 amino acids: CAINSRDRGSDTQYF. The CDR3 region has the DNA TGTGCCATCAACTCCCGGGACAGGGGATCAGATACGCAGTATTTT.

This clonotype was observed a few times. The chain recombines TRBV6-5 with TRBJ1-5; 7 bases fit TRBD1. The CDR3 totals 15 residues. Germline values: CDR1 MNHEY, CDR2 SVGAGI. With 4 bases clipped from V and 2 bases from J, the junction kept 5 bases outside the gene matches. The CDR3 protein is CASSSTGDGNQPQHF. CDR3 DNA sequence: TGTGCCAGCAGTTCAACAGGGGACGGCAATCAGCCCCAGCATTTT.

This clonotype has at least ten counts. The chain uses TRBV7-3 and TRBJ2-6; 9 bases are a match to TRBD1. The germline V gene has CDR1 SGHTA and CDR2 FQGTGA. The junction had 4 bases not matched to a gene; V was cut back by 4 bases and J by 0 bases. The CDR3 is made up of 17 amino acids. CDR3 protein: CASSSPGQGSGANVLTF. As DNA, the CDR3 is TGTGCCAGCAGCTCCCCGGGACAGGGCTCTGGGGCCAACGTCCTGACTTTC.

V is TRBV19 and J is TRBJ1-1, with unresolved D. This CDR3 is built from 13 residues. The V and J ends lost 2 bases and 1 base respectively, with 5 bases between them. Per germline, CDR1 LNHDA and CDR2 SQIVND (reference sequence). As DNA, the CDR3 is TGTGCCAGTAGTATATTGGGGAACACTGAAGCTTTCTTT. Amino acid sequence: CASSILGNTEAFF. The variable domain in full, completed from reference TRBV19 and TRBJ1-1, reads DGGITQSPKYLFRKEGQNVTLSCEQNLNHDAMYWYRQDPGQGLRLIYYSQIVNDFQKGDIAEGYSVSREKKESFPLTVTSAQKNPTAFYLCASSILGNTEAFFGQGTRLTVV.

This chain connects TRBV6-9 to TRBJ1-1; D is uncertain. The ends were cut back, 8 bases at V and 1 base at J, with 14 bases in the middle. This CDR3 region has 14 residues. Germline V gene data show CDR1 as MNHGY and CDR2 as SVAAGI. CDR3 region: CASFDPWPNTEAFF. CDR3 sequence (DNA): TGTGCCAGCTTCGACCCTTGGCCGAACACTGAAGCTTTCTTT.

There are a few counts of this clonotype. The genes are TRBV27 and TRBJ2-1, with D tentatively TRBD2 (6 bases). Trimming pared 5 bases from V and 6 bases from J, leaving 11 bases between. The CDR3 has 13 residues. Germline CDR1 and CDR2: MNHEY and SMNVEV (reference sequence). CDR3 sequence (DNA): TGTGCCAGCAGTATCCTGACTAGCAATGAGCAGTTCTTC. It translates to CASSILTSNEQFF.

Only one count was recorded for this clonotype. The chain combines TRBV25-1 with TRBJ1-1, with a tentative D call TRBD1 (5 bases). This CDR3 is built from 12 residues. V was shortened by 5 bases and J by 11 bases, with 15 bases between the two germline ends. From germline, CDR1 is MGHDK and CDR2 SYGVNS. CDR3 nucleotide sequence: TGTGCCAGCAGTTGGGGGTTCGTCGGGGCTTTCTTT. It specifies CASSWGFVGAFF.

The gene calls are TRBV25-1 and TRBJ2-7, with TRBD2 as a possible D gene (7 bases). The V and J ends lost 4 bases and 3 bases respectively, with 19 bases between them. CDR1 is MGHDK, CDR2 SYGVNS, per germline. The CDR3 has 16 amino acids. Written as DNA, the CDR3 is TGTGCCAGCAGTGGGGGGGGCAGGGAGGGACACTACGAGCAGTACTTC. Translating gives CASSGGGREGHYEQYF.

This clonotype occurred a few times. The J gene is TRBJ2-2, the V gene TRBV6-1; 8 bases map to TRBD1. J gave up 1 base and V 7 bases, and 5 bases lay outside the gene matches. Per the germline V gene, CDR1 is MNHNS and CDR2 is SASEGT. This CDR3 is built from 15 residues. CDR3 nucleotides: TGTGCCAGCACCCCCGGGACAGGGAACACCGGGGAGCTGTTTTTT. It encodes CASTPGTGNTGELFF.

The chain is built from TRBV29-1 and TRBJ1-1; TRBD1 matches at 10 bases. The CDR3 spans 12 residues. V lost 6 bases and J lost 4; bases outside the gene matches: 2. The germline V gene encodes CDR1 SQVTM and CDR2 ANQGSEA. The CDR3 coding sequence is TGCAGCGTGACAGGGGGCTTCACTGAAGCTTTCTTT. It encodes CSVTGGFTEAFF.

This clonotype was picked up many times. J is TRBJ2-7 and V is TRBV20-1; D unclear. Germline values: CDR1 DFQATT, CDR2 SNEGSKA (reference sequence). CDR3 length: 13 amino acids. V shed 1 base and J shed 3 bases, with 10 bases lying between them. CDR3 sequence reads: CSARAALNYEQYF. CDR3 nucleotides: TGCAGTGCTAGAGCGGCACTGAACTACGAGCAGTACTTC.

The table lists this clonotype with many counts. V and J are TRBV12-3 or TRBV12-4 and TRBJ2-5; D might be TRBD1 (6 bases). The CDR3 has 15 residues. Trimming pared 4 bases from V and 2 bases from J, leaving 14 bases between. The CDR3 DNA is TGTGCCAGCAGTTCGACGGACAGCAGACAAGAGACCCAGTACTTC. Its translation: CASSSTDSRQETQYF.

CDR3 in amino acids: CASSASGKNEQFF. The DNA of the CDR3 is TGCGCCAGCAGTGCATCCGGGAAGAATGAGCAGTTCTTC. The genes are TRBV10-1 and TRBJ2-1; a possible D gene is TRBD2 (5 bases). CDR3 length: 13 amino acids. V lost 4 bases to trimming and J lost 7 bases, with 11 bases between them. Germline V lookup: CDR1 WNHNN, CDR2 SYGVQD (reference sequence).

This clonotype was seen many times. V is TRBV11-2 and J is TRBJ1-2; 7 bases are shared with TRBD1. The germline V gene has CDR1 SGHAT and CDR2 FQNNGV. The CDR3 length is 14 residues. V shed 5 bases, J shed 4 bases, and the junction held 7 bases outside the gene matches. In nucleotides, the CDR3 is TGTGCCAGCAGCCCAATGACAGGGCCCTATGGCTACACCTTC. Translating it yields CASSPMTGPYGYTF.

This clonotype has only a few counts. One end of the junction does not line up with germline, which may come from a read error. The rearrangement links TRBV25-1 to TRBJ2-7; D perhaps matches TRBD2 (7 bases). CDR1 and CDR2 (germline): MGHDK, SYGVNS. The CDR3 covers 14 residues. The CDR3 protein is CAGSGGGDSYEQYF. In DNA, the CDR3 is TGTGCCGGCAGTGGGGGGGGCGACTCCTACGAGCAGTACTTC.

This sequence joins TRBV2 and TRBJ2-5, with D unclear. Trimming took 0 bases from V and 4 from J, leaving 3 bases between them. The germline gives CDR1 SNHLY, CDR2 FYNNEI. This CDR3 has 12 residues. Here the CDR3 DNA reads TGTGCCAGCAGTGAAGCGGGAGAGACCCAGTACTTC. Protein product: CASSEAGETQYF.

This clonotype has a count of ten or more. The rearrangement links TRBV15 to TRBJ1-1, with D tentatively TRBD1 (5 bases). The ends were cut back, 5 bases at V and 2 bases at J, with 9 bases in the middle. Germline loops: CDR1 LNHNV, CDR2 YYDKDF (reference sequence). CDR3 size: 13 residues. The CDR3 coding sequence is TGTGCCACCAGCCGGACATATAACACTGAAGCTTTCTTT. Amino acid sequence: CATSRTYNTEAFF.

This clonotype was observed a handful of times. Possible read error: a much larger clone is one base away. The chain is built from TRBV4-3 and TRBJ1-6; TRBD1 aligns across 7 bases. Germline assignment: CDR1 LGHNA and CDR2 YSLEER. V was pared by 5 bases and J by 3 bases, with 13 bases of the junction left unmatched. CDR3 length: 18 residues. Here the CDR3 DNA reads TGCGCCAGCAGCGAAAACCACGGGACAGAGTACTATAATTCACCCCTCCACTTT. Protein sequence: CASSENHGTEYYNSPLHF.

V and J are TRBV29-1 and TRBJ2-1; D is possibly TRBD2 (6 bases). V was pared by 6 bases and J by 8 bases, with 17 bases between. Germline values: CDR1 SQVTM, CDR2 ANQGSEA. CDR3 size: 13 residues. CDR3 nucleotides: TGCAGCGTGGAGGGACCCGCTAAGGATGAGCAGTTCTTC. This sequence encodes CSVEGPAKDEQFF.

This clonotype showed up many times. The chain has TRBV27 and TRBJ2-6, with a tentative D call TRBD1 (5 bases). In germline, CDR1 is MNHEY, CDR2 SMNVEV (reference sequence). The CDR3 extends over 16 amino acids. Trimming took off 5 bases at V and 0 bases at J, with 11 bases between the two ends. The CDR3 loop reads CASSGAVYSGANVLTF. The CDR3 region has the DNA TGTGCCAGCAGTGGGGCGGTCTACTCTGGGGCCAACGTCCTGACTTTC.

This clonotype was found many times. V gene TRBV2 combines with J gene TRBJ1-6, with 8 bases identical to TRBD1. Germline CDR1 reads SNHLY; CDR2 reads FYNNEI. The CDR3 loop spans 15 amino acids. V lost 6 bases, J lost 14 bases, and 15 bases stayed unmatched. The CDR3 DNA sequence: TGTGCCAGCAGCGCCGGACAGGGCGGAGGTTGGACCCTCCACTTT. It yields the protein CASSAGQGGGWTLHF.

This clonotype was counted at least ten times. The chain employs TRBV27 and TRBJ1-2, with 8 bases identical to TRBD1. The CDR3 has 15 residues. Germline CDR1 is MNHEY and CDR2 is SMNVEV (reference sequence). V gave up 8 bases and J gave up 4 bases; unmatched junction bases: 12. The CDR3 loop is CASALDRGLSYGYTF. The CDR3 bases are TGTGCCAGCGCTTTAGACAGGGGCTTAAGCTATGGCTACACCTTC.

This chain connects TRBV7-2 to TRBJ1-6, with D possibly TRBD1 on 6 matching bases. Trimming pared 5 bases from V and 4 bases from J, leaving 9 bases between. The CDR3 is 14 residues long. The germline gives CDR1 SGHTA, CDR2 FQGNSA. The CDR3 protein is CASSVQGYNSPLHF. CDR3 bases: TGTGCCAGCAGCGTACAGGGATATAATTCACCCCTCCACTTT. Complete variable domain (other parts from reference TRBV7-2 and TRBJ1-6): GAGVSQSPSNKVTEKGKDVELRCDPISGHTALYWYRQSLGQGLEFLIYFQGNSAPDKSGLPSDRFSAERTGGSVSTLTIQRTQQEDSAVYLCASSVQGYNSPLHFGNGTRLTVT.

The chain has TRBV2 and TRBJ1-5, with TRBD1 matching over 8 bases. This CDR3 contains 16 residues. The germline CDR1 and CDR2 sequences are SNHLY and FYNNEI. The ends lost 1 base at V and 5 bases at J; junction bases unmatched: 7. Here the CDR3 reads CASSEEDRVRDQPQHF. The CDR3 DNA sequence: TGTGCCAGCAGTGAAGAGGACAGGGTACGCGATCAGCCCCAGCATTTT.

This clonotype was seen repeatedly, ten times or more. The V gene is TRBV7-9, the J gene TRBJ1-2; D is possibly TRBD1 (6 bases). This CDR3 spans 15 amino acids. V was pared by 5 bases and J by 0 bases, with 13 bases between. Germline V CDR1 and CDR2: SEHNR, FQNEAQ (reference sequence). CDR3: CASSQDSQTNYGYTF. The CDR3 DNA reads as TGTGCCAGCAGCCAGGACAGCCAGACTAACTATGGCTACACCTTC.

This clonotype showed up many times. V gene TRBV20-1 combines with J gene TRBJ2-7; the match to TRBD1 covers 7 bases. Germline CDR1 reads DFQATT; CDR2 reads SNEGSKA (reference sequence). The CDR3 sequence is 15 residues long. V gave up 0 bases and J gave up 2 bases; unmatched junction bases: 7. Here the CDR3 DNA reads TGCAGTGCTAGAGATAGCAGGGGGAAGACCTACGAGCAGTACTTC. Translated: CSARDSRGKTYEQYF.

This chain uses TRBV20-1 with TRBJ2-1; D possibly corresponds to TRBD2 (6 bases). The CDR3 consists of 12 residues. Deletions cut 5 bases from V and 5 bases from J, with 10 bases between. CDR1 and CDR2 (germline): DFQATT, SNEGSKA (reference sequence). CDR3 protein: CSAGGLHNEQFF. Here the CDR3 DNA reads TGCAGTGCTGGTGGACTACACAATGAGCAGTTCTTC.

This clonotype was seen many times. The rearrangement joins TRBV12-3 or TRBV12-4 to TRBJ2-3; D possibly matches TRBD1 or TRBD2 (5 bases each). Trimming took 5 bases from V and 0 from J, leaving 15 bases between them. CDR3 size: 16 residues. CDR3 region: CASSGLRGGSTDTQYF. CDR3 in DNA: TGTGCCAGCAGTGGGCTACGGGGCGGGAGCACAGATACGCAGTATTTT.